This passage covers 8 T cell receptor beta chains from one sample sequenced in a study of shared clonotypes between healthy human individuals. Here immunoSEQ multiplex PCR was the method, and the copy in TCRdb shows in-frame clones only, minus some. The profile shows about 600,000 clones, around 80% of them singletons. The sequencing sample was made of PBMCs. The receptors originated from a woman aged 40 to 49 in good health. Some clones in this sample may be carry-over from other donors' samples.

This clone was counted many times. The DNA of the CDR3 is TGTGCCTGGAGACGGGGCAATCAGCCCCAGCATTTT. Protein: CAWRRGNQPQHF. The chain is built from TRBV30 and TRBJ1-5; D unresolved. CDR1 GTSNPN and CDR2 SVGIG come from the germline V gene (reference sequence). This CDR3 comprises 12 residues. V was pared by 3 bases and J by 2 bases, with 5 bases between.

The rearrangement uses TRBV18 and TRBJ1-2; TRBD1 matches 8 bases. Germline CDR1 and CDR2: KGHSH and LQKENI. V was clipped by 1 base and J by 4 bases; unmatched bases: 8. This CDR3 is built from 16 residues. The CDR3 DNA sequence: TGTGCCAGCTCACCACGCGACTCCGGGACAGGCTATGGCTACACCTTC. Translation gives CASSPRDSGTGYGYTF. The complete variable domain, with remaining parts taken from reference TRBV18 and TRBJ1-2, reads NAGVMQNPRHLVRRRGQEARLRCSPMKGHSHVYWYRQLPEEGLKFMVYLQKENIIDESGMPKERFSAEFPKEGPSILRIQQVVRGDSAAYFCASSPRDSGTGYGYTFGSGTRLTVV.

The V and J genes are TRBV7-2 and TRBJ2-5, with 7 bases lining up with TRBD1. The length of the CDR3 is 13 residues. The germline V gene has CDR1 SGHTA and CDR2 FQGNSA. Trimming at V came to 3 bases and at J to 6 bases, leaving 4 bases not matched to a gene. The CDR3 here is CASSFDRVKTQYF. DNA for the CDR3: TGTGCCAGCAGCTTTGACAGGGTGAAGACCCAGTACTTC.

V is TRBV5-1 and J is TRBJ2-7, with D tentatively TRBD1 (6 bases). Germline-derived CDR1 and CDR2 are SGHRS and YFSETQ. V was shortened by 1 base and J by 0 bases, with 11 bases between the two germline ends. The CDR3 runs 15 residues. CDR3 sequence: CASSLTGSLSYEQYF. In DNA, the CDR3 is TGCGCCAGCAGCTTGACAGGGTCCCTCTCCTACGAGCAGTACTTC.

The chain employs TRBV30 and TRBJ1-2, with a weak D call TRBD1 (6 bases). The CDR3 is 13 residues long. V dropped 2 bases and J dropped 2 bases, with 9 bases sitting between them. Germline values: CDR1 GTSNPN, CDR2 SVGIG (reference sequence). The CDR3 is CAWSMGANYGYTF. As DNA, the CDR3 is TGTGCCTGGAGTATGGGGGCGAACTATGGCTACACCTTC.

The genes are TRBV28 and TRBJ1-3, with D perhaps matching TRBD1 (5 bases). The V gene lost 7 bases and the J gene lost 0 bases, with 16 bases spanning the gap. Germline V CDR1 and CDR2: MDHEN, SYDVKM. This CDR3 comprises 16 residues. In DNA form, the CDR3 reads TGTGCCAGCATCCGAAGGTGGGGGAGCTCTGGAAACACCATATATTTT. Its translation: CASIRRWGSSGNTIYF.

This chain joins TRBV6-1 and TRBJ1-2, with D possibly matching TRBD1 (5 bases). V lost 6 bases to trimming and J lost 4 bases, with 18 bases between them. This CDR3 region has 15 residues. Per the germline V gene, CDR1 is MNHNS and CDR2 is SASEGT. CDR3 loop: CASRAPGRVTYGYTF. The DNA for the CDR3 is TGTGCCAGCAGAGCCCCGGGACGGGTTACCTATGGCTACACCTTC.

The chain links TRBV13 to TRBJ2-3; 8 nucleotides agree with TRBD2. J lost 10 bases, V lost 5 bases, and 2 bases had no gene match. The CDR3 totals 11 residues. CDR1 and CDR2 from the germline V gene are PRHDT and FYEKMQ (reference sequence). Here the CDR3 reads CASSGTSAQYF. The CDR3 region has the DNA TGTGCCAGCAGCGGGACTAGTGCGCAGTATTTT.